The rows below give T cell receptor beta chains drawn from one sample of a study of blood T cell repertoires in COVID-19. Assay: immunoSEQ multiplex PCR; the TCRdb copy retains only in-frame clones and omits some. This table holds tens of thousands of clones, about 85% found once. The sequenced sample consisted of peripheral blood. The receptors shown here come from a man aged 60-69 years with COVID-19, enrolled during active disease. The CDR3 runs from the conserved cysteine through the conserved F or W. D genes are given only for firm matches. A clone size is listed for some rows: how often the clone was seen (once, few, many), or a class if it is expanded.

j_call v_call clone_size d_call cdr3_length cdr3_aa cdr3_nt
TRBJ1-2 TRBV10-3 NA NA 14 CAISEYTGNYGYTF TGTGCCATCAGTGAGTATACAGGGAACTATGGCTACACCTTC
TRBJ1-6 TRBV15 NA TRBD1 15 CATSREGQGDSPLHF TGTGCCACCAGCAGAGAGGGACAGGGGGATTCACCCCTCCACTTT
TRBJ1-1 TRBV6-5 NA NA 10 CASTRDEAFF TGTGCCAGCACCAGGGATGAAGCTTTCTTT
TRBJ2-2 TRBV10-2 once TRBD2 11 CASRGGRELFF TGCGCCAGCAGGGGGGGGAGGGAGCTGTTTTTT
TRBJ1-2 TRBV4-1 NA NA 13 CASSPISGGGYTF TGCGCCAGCAGCCCTATCTCTGGGGGCGGCTACACCTTC
TRBJ1-5 TRBV5-1 NA TRBD1 16 CASSSTRDRGAQPQHF TGCGCCAGCAGCTCCACCCGGGACAGGGGAGCTCAGCCCCAGCATTTT
TRBJ1-1 TRBV19 once NA 16 CASSIGGGTRQVEAFF TGTGCCAGTAGTATAGGGGGGGGAACCCGACAGGTTGAAGCTTTCTTT
TRBJ2-3 TRBV19 NA NA 14 CASSYGGTPDTQYF TGTGCCAGTAGTTACGGCGGGACCCCAGATACGCAGTATTTT
TRBJ1-2 TRBV3-1/TRBV3-2 few TRBD1 16 CASSPGTGSLNYGYTF TGTGCCAGCAGCCCCGGGACAGGGTCCCTTAACTATGGCTACACCTTC
TRBJ1-5 TRBV19 NA NA 17 CASSNPAAGIGNQPQHF TGTGCCAGTAGTAACCCCGCGGCAGGGATTGGCAATCAGCCCCAGCATTTT
TRBJ1-1 TRBV11-3 once NA 14 CASSQHGGAGEAFF TGTGCCAGCAGCCAACATGGAGGGGCTGGTGAAGCTTTCTTT
TRBJ2-7 TRBV18 NA NA 14 CASLNPGEGDEQYF TGTGCCAGCTTAAACCCAGGGGAGGGGGACGAGCAGTACTTC
TRBJ1-1 TRBV5-3 NA NA 15 CARSLFGVPNTEAFF TGTGCCAGAAGCTTGTTCGGGGTCCCGAACACTGAAGCTTTCTTT
TRBJ2-1 TRBV6-5 NA NA 15 CASSPSTGTYNEQFF TGTGCCAGTTCTCCCTCCACGGGGACCTACAATGAGCAGTTCTTC
TRBJ2-7 TRBV12-5 NA NA 12 CASAADSYEQYF TGTGCTAGTGCCGCAGACTCCTACGAGCAGTACTTC
TRBJ1-3 TRBV5-4 NA NA 14 CASSRTGSGNTIYF TGTGCCAGCAGCCGAACAGGGTCGGGGAACACCATATATTTT